These 4 T cell receptor beta chains share one sample of origin, sequenced in a study of Ad26.COV2.S vaccination and SARS-CoV-2 variants. Clones were sequenced by immunoSEQ multiplex PCR, and TCRdb holds only the in-frame ones, with some missing. The table lists under 150,000 clones, about nine tenths of them singletons. The sequenced sample was peripheral blood, obtained after recovery from COVID-19. Source of these receptors: a human donor who had recovered from COVID-19.

Of note for this clone: Other DNA variants within this sample encode the same CDR3. The chain uses TRBV30 and TRBJ1-5; the D is unclear. This CDR3 contains 14 residues. Trimming removed 1 base at V and 0 bases at J, with 7 bases between. Germline CDR1 is GTSNPN and CDR2 is SVGIG (reference sequence). This chain's CDR3 is CAWSAGYSNQPQHF. Written as DNA, the CDR3 is TGTGCCTGGAGTGCGGGGTATAGCAATCAGCCCCAGCATTTT.

On this clone: This CDR3 is also generated by other DNA sequences in the sample. The rearrangement uses TRBV9 and TRBJ2-2; D is possibly TRBD1 or TRBD2 (5 bases each). Germline V gives CDR1 SGDLS, CDR2 YYNGEE. The ends were cut back, 0 bases at V and 5 bases at J, with 11 bases in the middle. The CDR3 has 15 residues. The CDR3 DNA reads TGTGCCAGCAGCGTAGGGGGGTTAGGTACCGGGGAGCTGTTTTTT. Residues: CASSVGGLGTGELFF.

This CDR3 reads CASKGNTEAFF. CDR3 in DNA: TGTGCCAGCAAGGGGAACACTGAAGCTTTCTTT. V is TRBV27 and J is TRBJ1-1; D is ambiguous. With 7 bases removed from V and 1 base from J, the gap between germline ends came to 4 bases. Germline loops: CDR1 MNHEY, CDR2 SMNVEV (reference sequence). This CDR3 has 11 amino acids.

The table lists this clone with a count of one. The rearrangement links TRBV14 to TRBJ2-4; 10 bases fit TRBD1. The CDR3 runs to 18 residues. V shed 4 bases and J 0 bases; nucleotides not matched to a gene: 9. Germline V gene lookup returns CDR1 SGHDN and CDR2 FVKESK. CDR3 nucleotides: TGTGCCAGCAGCCCTGGACAGGGGGGAGCTATAGCCAAAAACATTCAGTACTTC. Translation: CASSPGQGGAIAKNIQYF.